These 27 T cell receptor beta chains were all obtained from the same sample, sequenced in a study of T cell changes during pregnancy in multiple sclerosis. Assay: immunoSEQ multiplex PCR; the TCRdb copy retains only in-frame clones and omits some. This table has about 47,000 clones, 80% to 90% appearing once. This material consisted of peripheral blood, taken in the first trimester of pregnancy. Receptors were obtained from a female donor with multiple sclerosis, enrolled in a pregnancy study.

The chain employs TRBV19 and TRBJ1-2; D perhaps matches TRBD1 (5 bases). V was cut by 5 bases and J by 4 bases, with 11 bases left in between. This CDR3 region has 13 residues. The germline gives CDR1 LNHDA, CDR2 SQIVND (reference sequence). Here the CDR3 DNA reads TGTGCCAGTAGTTTCAGGGCGTCCTATGGCTACACCTTC. It encodes CASSFRASYGYTF. Full variable domain (outside the CDR3, taken from reference TRBV19 and TRBJ1-2): DGGITQSPKYLFRKEGQNVTLSCEQNLNHDAMYWYRQDPGQGLRLIYYSQIVNDFQKGDIAEGYSVSREKKESFPLTVTSAQKNPTAFYLCASSFRASYGYTFGSGTRLTVV.

The gene calls are TRBV7-9 and TRBJ2-1, with 7 positions matching TRBD1. CDR1 and CDR2 from the germline V gene are SEHNR and FQNEAQ (reference sequence). This CDR3 spans 17 amino acids. With V trimmed by 5 bases and J by 2 bases, 12 bases remained unmatched. CDR3 sequence reads: CASSPSTGVGPYNEQFF. CDR3 bases: TGTGCCAGCAGCCCGTCTACAGGGGTGGGTCCCTACAATGAGCAGTTCTTC. Variable domain in full (rest from reference TRBV7-9 and TRBJ2-1): DTGVSQNPRHKITKRGQNVTFRCDPISEHNRLYWYRQTLGQGPEFLTYFQNEAQLEKSRLLSDRFSAERPKGSFSTLEIQRTEQGDSAMYLCASSPSTGVGPYNEQFFGPGTRLTVL.

CDR3 DNA: TGTGCCAGCAGAGGCGAGGGGGTCTCCTACGAGCAGTACTTC. Residues: CASRGEGVSYEQYF. J is TRBJ2-7 and V is TRBV6-5, with D maybe TRBD1 (6 bases). The CDR3 is 14 amino acids. Trimming took 6 bases from V and 0 from J, leaving 12 bases between them. Germline V gene sequence: CDR1 MNHEY, CDR2 SVGAGI.

In this sample, this clone turned up once. V usage is TRBV20-1 and J usage is TRBJ1-2; D is unresolved. Germline CDR1 is DFQATT and CDR2 is SNEGSKA (reference sequence). The germline V and J ends were trimmed by 6 bases and 6 bases, with 5 bases remaining between them. The CDR3 consists of 9 residues. The CDR3 DNA follows: TGCAGTGCCCTTGATGGCTACACCTTC. It codes for CSALDGYTF.

The CDR3 nucleotides are TGTGCCACCAGCAGAGAACCCAGAAACACTGAAGCTTTCTTT. Translated: CATSREPRNTEAFF. V gene TRBV15 combines with J gene TRBJ1-1; D ambiguous. Looked up from germline, CDR1 is LNHNV and CDR2 is YYDKDF (reference sequence). This CDR3 has 14 amino acids. Trimming left V 0 bases short and J 2 bases short, with 7 bases between.

The rearrangement joins TRBV5-1 to TRBJ2-5; 14 positions match TRBD2. Germline V gives CDR1 SGHRS, CDR2 YFSETQ. J lost 3 bases, V lost 4 bases, and 5 bases had no gene match. The CDR3 runs 16 residues. CDR3 loop: CASSRSGLAGEETQYF. The CDR3 nucleotides read TGCGCCAGCAGCCGTTCGGGACTAGCGGGGGAAGAGACCCAGTACTTC. The full variable domain, rest sourced from reference TRBV5-1 and TRBJ2-5, is KAGVTQTPRYLIKTRGQQVTLSCSPISGHRSVSWYQQTPGQGLQFLFEYFSETQRNKGNFPGRFSGRQFSNSRSEMNVSTLELGDSALYLCASSRSGLAGEETQYFGPGTRLLVL.

The chain recombines TRBV2 with TRBJ1-6; 7 positions match TRBD1. The CDR3 extends over 17 amino acids. Per germline, CDR1 SNHLY and CDR2 FYNNEI. The V gene end was trimmed by 8 bases and the J gene end by 4 bases; junction bases not matched to a gene: 14. CDR3 sequence reads: CASHPLGGRLYNSPLHF. The CDR3 DNA is TGTGCCAGCCACCCATTAGGGGGCCGGTTATATAATTCACCCCTCCACTTT.

This chain uses TRBV18 with TRBJ1-1; D unclear. From germline, CDR1 is KGHSH and CDR2 LQKENI. This CDR3 region has 15 residues. Deletions cut 3 bases from V and 3 bases from J, with 14 bases between. The CDR3 sequence is CASSPGMAGYTEAFF. The CDR3 region has the DNA TGTGCCAGCTCACCCGGGATGGCGGGGTACACTGAAGCTTTCTTT.

V usage is TRBV4-3 and J usage is TRBJ1-4; the match to TRBD1 covers 11 bases. Germline trimming cut 1 base from V and 0 bases from J; bases unmatched to any gene: 4. Germline CDR1 reads LGHNA; CDR2 reads YSLEER. There are 18 residues in the CDR3. Here the CDR3 DNA reads TGCGCCAGCAGCCAAGGGACAGGGGGCCCGGCAACTAATGAAAAACTGTTTTTT. This translates into CASSQGTGGPATNEKLFF.

In its sample, this clone was seen once. The chain has TRBV7-2 and TRBJ1-3; TRBD1 might be the D (5 bases). The V gene's germline CDR1 is SGHTA and CDR2 FQGNSA. The V end was cut by 1 base, the J end by 0 bases, with 16 bases between. The CDR3 contains 18 residues. CDR3 residues: CASSLEVARVFSGNTIYF. For the CDR3, the DNA is TGTGCCAGCAGCTTAGAGGTGGCCAGGGTATTCTCTGGAAACACCATATATTTT.

V and J are TRBV2 and TRBJ1-4; D uncertain. V lost 4 bases to trimming and J lost 5 bases, with 11 bases between them. This CDR3 spans 14 amino acids. Germline V gene lookup returns CDR1 SNHLY and CDR2 FYNNEI. The CDR3 sequence: CASSVITENEKLFF. The CDR3 coding sequence is TGTGCCAGCAGTGTTATAACCGAGAATGAAAAACTGTTTTTT.

The chain employs TRBV7-9 and TRBJ1-1; 9 nucleotides line up with TRBD1. CDR1 is SEHNR, CDR2 FQNEAQ, per germline (reference sequence). This CDR3 is built from 17 residues. J was trimmed by 2 bases and V by 6 bases; bases with no gene match: 13. The CDR3 sequence: CASSLQGARSPNTEAFF. CDR3 DNA sequence: TGTGCCAGCAGTCTACAGGGGGCTCGGAGCCCAAACACTGAAGCTTTCTTT.

This chain uses TRBV11-3 with TRBJ1-2; 10 bases fit TRBD1. The CDR3 sequence is 16 residues long. V trimming: 5 bases; J trimming: 8 bases; junction bases outside the gene matches: 14. The germline V gene encodes CDR1 SGHNT and CDR2 YENEEA. CDR3 loop: CASSRDRGSRGRGYTF. In nucleotides, the CDR3 is TGTGCCAGCAGCCGGGACAGGGGAAGTAGGGGGAGAGGCTACACCTTC.

This clone was observed a single time. V gene TRBV9 combines with J gene TRBJ2-1, with 9 positions matching TRBD2. With 0 bases clipped from V and 9 bases from J, the junction kept 7 bases outside the gene matches. This CDR3 is 15 amino acids long. Germline CDR1 SGDLS, CDR2 YYNGEE. CDR3 nucleotides: TGTGCCAGCAGCGTAGAAGGCGGGGGGGCTGGTGAGCAGTTCTTC. Amino acids: CASSVEGGGAGEQFF.

V gene TRBV9 combines with J gene TRBJ2-7; 8 bases align to TRBD1. The germline gives CDR1 SGDLS, CDR2 YYNGEE. The CDR3 runs to 16 residues. V dropped 0 bases and J dropped 5; count of bases not matched to a gene: 10. DNA for the CDR3: TGTGCCAGCAGCGTAGCCCACTCCGGGACAGGAGACGAGCAGTACTTC. It specifies CASSVAHSGTGDEQYF.

The genes are TRBV7-9 and TRBJ2-7; no definite D call. This CDR3 has 15 amino acids. The V and J ends lost 2 bases and 0 bases respectively, with 11 bases between them. Germline V gene data show CDR1 as SEHNR and CDR2 as FQNEAQ (reference sequence). The CDR3: CASSLTYSTSYEQYF. CDR3 in DNA: TGTGCCAGCAGCTTAACGTACAGTACCTCCTACGAGCAGTACTTC.

The gene calls are TRBV6-1 and TRBJ1-5, with 8 positions matching TRBD1. V was clipped by 5 bases and J by 3 bases; unmatched bases: 6. Germline CDR1 reads MNHNS; CDR2 reads SASEGT. The CDR3 is 15 residues long. The CDR3 coding sequence is TGTGCCAGCAGTATACAGGGGGAGGACAATCAGCCCCAGCATTTT. This encodes CASSIQGEDNQPQHF.

The rearrangement uses TRBV29-1 and TRBJ1-1, with 9 nucleotides matching TRBD1. V was pared by 4 bases and J by 1 base, with 7 bases of the junction left unmatched. CDR3 length: 15 amino acids. In germline, CDR1 is SQVTM, CDR2 ANQGSEA. In nucleotides, the CDR3 is TGCAGCGTTGGACAGGGGGGATTTTCGAACACTGAAGCTTTCTTT. This translates into CSVGQGGFSNTEAFF.

The chain recombines TRBV7-8 with TRBJ2-3, with a tentative D call TRBD2 (5 bases). Germline loops: CDR1 SGHVS, CDR2 FQNEAQ. This CDR3 comprises 16 residues. Trimming took off 3 bases at V and 5 bases at J, with 18 bases between the two ends. This CDR3 is CASSFRGSGVQDTQYF. The CDR3 DNA follows: TGTGCCAGCAGCTTCCGGGGTTCCGGGGTGCAAGATACGCAGTATTTT. The full variable domain, rest sourced from reference TRBV7-8 and TRBJ2-3, is GAGVSQSPRYKVAKRGQDVALRCDPISGHVSLFWYQQALGQGPEFLTYFQNEAQLDKSGLPSDRFFAERPEGSVSTLKIQRTQQEDSAVYLCASSFRGSGVQDTQYFGPGTRLTVL.

The chain combines TRBV2 with TRBJ1-2, with TRBD1 as a possible D gene (6 bases). The germline CDR1 and CDR2 sequences are SNHLY and FYNNEI. Between the trimmed V and J ends, which lost 5 bases and 8 bases, there was a span of 18 bases. This CDR3 spans 14 amino acids. The CDR3 bases are TGTGCCAGCAGTCGACGGGGACAAGGGGACGGCTACACCTTC. Translating gives CASSRRGQGDGYTF.

The V call is TRBV6-4, the J call TRBJ1-6, with D maybe TRBD1 (6 bases). The germline V gene encodes CDR1 MRHNA and CDR2 SNTAGT. The CDR3 is 15 residues long. The germline V and J ends were trimmed by 4 bases and 0 bases, with 7 bases remaining between them. CDR3 DNA sequence: TGTGCCAGCAGTGCAGGGGCCTCCTATAATTCACCCCTCCACTTT. Its protein is CASSAGASYNSPLHF.

V is TRBV11-2 and J is TRBJ2-4; D is unresolved. Trimming removed 3 bases from V and 0 bases from J, with 3 bases in between. This CDR3 region has 13 residues. Germline values: CDR1 SGHAT, CDR2 FQNNGV. In nucleotides, the CDR3 is TGTGCCAGCAGCTTCGTAGCCAAAAACATTCAGTACTTC. Translated, it gives CASSFVAKNIQYF.

The chain combines TRBV29-1 with TRBJ2-2, with D possibly being TRBD2 (6 bases). Per the germline V gene, CDR1 is SQVTM and CDR2 is ANQGSEA. The CDR3 spans 11 residues. The germline V and J ends were trimmed by 7 bases and 3 bases, with 6 bases remaining between them. In nucleotides, the CDR3 is TGCAGCGGGGGGGACACCGGGGAGCTGTTTTTT. It codes for CSGGDTGELFF.

This chain links TRBV28 with TRBJ2-3; D ambiguous. The CDR3 has 13 amino acids. The V end lost 7 bases, the J end lost 0 bases, and 8 bases lay between the germline ends. In germline, CDR1 is MDHEN, CDR2 SYDVKM. CDR3 sequence reads: CASNILSTDTQYF. DNA for the CDR3: TGTGCCAGCAATATCCTTAGCACAGATACGCAGTATTTT.

This clone was observed once. This chain links TRBV15 with TRBJ1-4; 9 nucleotides match TRBD1. The CDR3 sequence is 15 residues long. With 6 bases clipped from V and 8 bases from J, the junction kept 10 bases outside the gene matches. The germline gives CDR1 LNHNV, CDR2 YYDKDF (reference sequence). CDR3 nucleotide sequence: TGTGCCACCAGTTACACGACAGGGGGTGGGGAAAAACTGTTTTTT. Translating gives CATSYTTGGGEKLFF.

The chain carries TRBV5-1 and TRBJ1-1, with 7 bases fitting TRBD1. The CDR3 loop spans 16 amino acids. CDR1 SGHRS and CDR2 YFSETQ come from the germline V gene. With 0 bases clipped from V and 0 bases from J, the junction kept 5 bases outside the gene matches. This chain's CDR3 is CASSLGLGTVNTEAFF. The CDR3 region has the DNA TGCGCCAGCAGCTTGGGTCTTGGGACAGTGAACACTGAAGCTTTCTTT.

The chain uses TRBV5-6 and TRBJ1-2, with unresolved D. This CDR3 is 12 amino acids long. V gave up 4 bases and J gave up 8 bases, with 12 bases separating them. Germline CDR1 reads SGHDT; CDR2 reads YYEEEE. The CDR3 reads CASSLYPRGYTF. DNA for the CDR3: TGTGCCAGCAGCCTCTACCCGAGGGGCTACACCTTC.